A selection of T cell receptor beta chains follows, all from one sample in a study of cytomegalovirus exposure and HLA in healthy donors. Clones were sequenced by immunoSEQ multiplex PCR, and TCRdb holds only the in-frame ones, with some missing. This table holds approximately 140,000 clones, 60% to 85% found once. Specimen: PBMCs. These receptors were obtained from a woman in her thirties or forties in good health and CMV-seronegative. Each CDR3 is given with its conserved first and last residue. Each record gives: J gene, V gene, D gene, clone size, CDR3 DNA, CDR3 protein. A D gene is named only where the DNA matches it firmly. Clone size is not always given. Where it is, it says once, few, many or a class for expanded clones.

>TRBJ2-7|TRBV5-4|TRBD1|few
TGTGCCAGCAGCCGGTCGGGACAGGGGGGTGGCGAGCAGTACTTC
CASSRSGQGGGEQYF
>TRBJ2-5|TRBV2|.|.
TGTGCCAGCAGTCGCTGGAGTTCGGAGACCCAGTACTTC
CASSRWSSETQYF
>TRBJ2-1|TRBV30|TRBD2|.
TGTGCCTGGAGTTACAGCGGGAACTACAATGAGCAGTTCTTC
CAWSYSGNYNEQFF
>TRBJ2-1|TRBV6-5|.|.
TGTGCCAGCAGTTACTCGAATGCCAGGGTCTATGAGCAGTTCTTC
CASSYSNARVYEQFF
>TRBJ2-5|TRBV2|.|once
TGTGCCATATGGACTATCCAAGAGACCCAGTACTTC
CAIWTIQETQYF
>TRBJ2-3|TRBV9|TRBD2|few
TGTGCCAGCAACCTGCGGGGGGCAGGGGATACGCAGTATTTT
CASNLRGAGDTQYF
>TRBJ1-1|TRBV19|.|once
TGTGCCAGTAGCTGGACACAGAACACTGAAGCTTTCTTT
CASSWTQNTEAFF
>TRBJ2-4|TRBV23-1|.|.
TGCGCCAGCAGTCAATCCCCGGGAGTGATGGCCAGTCAGTACTTC
CASSQSPGVMASQYF
>TRBJ1-5|TRBV25-1|.|.
TGTGCCAGCAGTGAAAGGCCCAGGGAAGATAGCAATCAGCCCCAGCATTTT
CASSERPREDSNQPQHF
>TRBJ1-1|TRBV5-1|.|.
TGCGCCAGCAGCGGGACCCAGGGAGGGAACACTGAAGCTTTCTTT
CASSGTQGGNTEAFF
>TRBJ2-5|TRBV2|TRBD2|.
TGTGCCAGCAGTGAGCTGGCGGGAGGGCCCCAAGAGACCCAGTACTTC
CASSELAGGPQETQYF
>TRBJ2-7|TRBV6-5|.|.
TGTGCCAGCAGTTACTCTTACAGCTACGAGCAGTACTTC
CASSYSYSYEQYF
>TRBJ1-2|TRBV10-2|.|.
TGCGCCAGCAGTGAGTCGGCAACTGGTCAGGGCCAGTCTAACTATGGCTACACCTTC
CASSESATGQGQSNYGYTF
>TRBJ2-2|TRBV10-1|.|.
TGCGCCAGCAGCAAATTTAGACAGGTGAACACCGGGGAGCTGTTTTTT
CASSKFRQVNTGELFF
>TRBJ2-3|TRBV6-5|TRBD1|.
TGTGCCAGCAGTTCTGGGACAGGGCCAGATACGCAGTATTTT
CASSSGTGPDTQYF
>TRBJ2-7|TRBV7-2|TRBD1|few
TGTGCCAGCAGCTCGACCCCTGACAGGGCCACCTACGAGCAGTACTTC
CASSSTPDRATYEQYF
>TRBJ1-2|TRBV11-2|.|.
TGTGCCAGCAGCTCGACAGGTGTCTATGGCTACACCTTC
CASSSTGVYGYTF
>TRBJ2-7|TRBV10-3|TRBD2|.
TGTGCCATCAGTGACCGGACTAGCGGTACCTACGAGCAGTACTTC
CAISDRTSGTYEQYF
>TRBJ1-4|TRBV18|.|.
TGTGCCAGCTCTCCCGGCCGGGACTACGAAAAACTGTTTTTT
CASSPGRDYEKLFF
>TRBJ1-1|TRBV20-1|.|once
TGCAGTGCTTCCCCCAGGGGAGAAGCTTTCTTT
CSASPRGEAFF
>TRBJ2-7|TRBV6-1|TRBD1|.
TGTGCCAGCAATCCGGGACAGGGCTTCCCCTACGAGCAGTACTTC
CASNPGQGFPYEQYF
>TRBJ2-7|TRBV29-1|TRBD2|.
TGCAGCGTTGGACTAGCGGGAGGGGTCGAGCAGTACTTC
CSVGLAGGVEQYF
>TRBJ2-3|TRBV29-1|TRBD2|once
TGCAGCGTTCGAGGACTAGCGGGAGTCACAGATACGCAGTATTTT
CSVRGLAGVTDTQYF
>TRBJ1-2|TRBV6-5|.|.
TGTGCCAGCAGGGCCACAGGGCACTATGGCTACACCTTC
CASRATGHYGYTF
>TRBJ1-6|TRBV7-4|.|.
TGTGCCAGCAGCTTAGAAGTAACGGGGGGGGCCTATAATTCACCCCTCCACTTT
CASSLEVTGGAYNSPLHF
>TRBJ2-7|TRBV5-1|TRBD2|.
TGCGCCAGCAGCCCCGGGGGGTACGAGCAGTACTTC
CASSPGGYEQYF
>TRBJ1-2|TRBV30|.|.
TGTGCCTGGAGTGTACTTGACCCGCGGTCAGGCTACACCTTC
CAWSVLDPRSGYTF
>TRBJ1-4|TRBV7-2|TRBD1|.
TGTGCCAGCAGCTTAGGGGACAGGGGTATAGGCGAAAAACTGTTTTTT
CASSLGDRGIGEKLFF
>TRBJ2-1|TRBV28|TRBD1|.
TGTGCCAGCAGCTTGACAGGGACCAATGAGCAGTTCTTC
CASSLTGTNEQFF
>TRBJ2-7|TRBV29-1|TRBD1|.
TGCAGCGCTGAGGGACAGGGGGTCGACGAGCAGTACTTC
CSAEGQGVDEQYF
>TRBJ2-5|TRBV5-1|.|.
TGCGCCAGCAGCGCACAACTAGCAGGAGAGACCCAGTACTTC
CASSAQLAGETQYF
>TRBJ2-2|TRBV5-3|.|.
TGTGCCAGAAGCTGGCCATTGACACCGAACACCGGGGAGCTGTTTTTT
CARSWPLTPNTGELFF
>TRBJ2-7|TRBV10-3|.|few
TGTGCCATCAGTGACGAGGAATCCTACGAGCAGTACTTC
CAISDEESYEQYF
>TRBJ2-3|TRBV11-2|.|.
TGTGCCAGCAGCCCGGGTGCCCCGGGGACAGATACGCAGTATTTT
CASSPGAPGTDTQYF
>TRBJ1-2|TRBV6-6|TRBD1|.
TGTGCCAGCACCGACGCGGGACAGGGTACGGGCTACACCTTC
CASTDAGQGTGYTF
>TRBJ2-7|TRBV25-1|TRBD1|.
TGTGCCAGCGGGACAGGGGCCGAGCAGTACTTC
CASGTGAEQYF
>TRBJ1-1|TRBV5-6|TRBD1|.
TGTGCCAGCAGCTTGGGAGGGGGCAACCTCATGAACACTGAAGCTTTCTTT
CASSLGGGNLMNTEAFF
>TRBJ1-2|TRBV28|TRBD1|.
TGTGCCAGCGGCGAGGGACAGGGTAATCCCTATGGCTACACCTTC
CASGEGQGNPYGYTF